This passage covers 28 T cell receptor beta chains from one sample sequenced in a study of blood T cell repertoires in COVID-19. Profiling relied on immunoSEQ multiplex PCR, and the TCRdb table lists in-frame clones only, not all of them. In the table there are fewer than 400,000 clones, under 90% of which are singletons. The sample taken for sequencing was PBMCs or T cells enriched from blood (not recorded which). These receptors originate from a woman aged 25 to 39 who had recovered from COVID-19.

The sample holds one count of this clone. The chain carries TRBV19 and TRBJ2-2; D remains unclear. CDR1 is LNHDA, CDR2 SQIVND, per germline (reference sequence). The CDR3 extends over 14 amino acids. V lost 6 bases and J 1 base, leaving 9 bases between the germline ends. The CDR3 here is CASSTRGNTGELFF. CDR3 sequence (DNA): TGTGCCAGTAGCACCCGAGGGAACACCGGGGAGCTGTTTTTT.

In DNA, the CDR3 is TGTGCCAGCAGCTTGGCTAATTTTGCAGCGGGAGCATCAGATACGCAGTATTTT. This gives the protein CASSLANFAAGASDTQYF. The chain employs TRBV5-8 and TRBJ2-3; 8 nucleotides agree with TRBD2. CDR1 SGHTS and CDR2 YDEGEE come from the germline V gene. The J segment lost 4 bases and the V segment lost 0 bases, leaving 13 bases of the junction unmatched. The CDR3 extends over 18 amino acids.

The chain recombines TRBV24-1 with TRBJ1-2; 8 bases map to TRBD1. This CDR3 has 18 residues. J lost 5 bases, V lost 5 bases, and 18 bases had no gene match. Looked up from germline, CDR1 is KGHDR and CDR2 is SFDVKD. CDR3 residues: CATSADRTGLPFRYGYTF. As DNA, the CDR3 is TGTGCCACCAGTGCCGATCGGACAGGGCTTCCCTTTAGGTATGGCTACACCTTC.

The chain couples TRBV11-3 to TRBJ2-7, with TRBD1 matching over 8 bases. The germline CDR1 and CDR2 sequences are SGHNT and YENEEA. This CDR3 comprises 18 residues. Losses at the gene ends were 6 bases for V and 0 bases for J; bases not matched to a gene: 16. CDR3 residues: CASRRDRPMPPSSYEQYF. The CDR3 DNA reads as TGTGCCAGCAGACGGGACAGGCCCATGCCCCCCTCCTCCTACGAGCAGTACTTC.

This clone turned up a few times. The chain has TRBV24-1 and TRBJ2-1; D is ambiguous. The CDR3 totals 13 residues. The V and J ends lost 4 bases and 4 bases respectively, with 7 bases between them. Per germline, CDR1 KGHDR and CDR2 SFDVKD. The CDR3 sequence: CATSDSAYNEQFF. CDR3 DNA: TGTGCCACCAGTGACAGCGCATACAATGAGCAGTTCTTC.

The chain has TRBV27 and TRBJ1-5; possible D gene TRBD1, 5 bases. In germline, CDR1 is MNHEY, CDR2 SMNVEV (reference sequence). V lost 8 bases to trimming and J lost 4 bases, with 12 bases between them. CDR3 length: 13 amino acids. CDR3 protein: CASQGGGNQPQHF. Written as DNA, the CDR3 is TGTGCCAGCCAGGGAGGCGGGAATCAGCCCCAGCATTTT.

V gene TRBV24-1 combines with J gene TRBJ2-1, with 10 bases matching TRBD2. Trimming cost V 3 bases and J 4 bases; bases outside gene matches: 5. The germline gives CDR1 KGHDR, CDR2 SFDVKD. This CDR3 has 16 residues. Written as DNA, the CDR3 is TGTGCCACCAGTGATCCTAGCGGGAGTTCTTACAATGAGCAGTTCTTC. Residues: CATSDPSGSSYNEQFF.

This chain connects TRBV5-1 to TRBJ2-6; TRBD1 matches 9 bases. With V trimmed by 4 bases and J by 1 base, 15 bases remained unmatched. From germline, CDR1 is SGHRS and CDR2 YFSETQ. This CDR3 comprises 20 residues. The chain's CDR3 is CASSLWDRVGIVSGANVLTF. The CDR3 bases are TGCGCCAGCAGCCTATGGGACAGGGTGGGAATTGTTTCTGGGGCCAACGTCCTGACTTTC.

The CDR3 bases are TGCGCCAGCAGCCAAGACCAGGGTCACTACGAGCAGTACTTC. Its protein is CASSQDQGHYEQYF. The J gene is TRBJ2-7, the V gene TRBV4-3; tentatively, D is TRBD1 (5 bases). The germline gives CDR1 LGHNA, CDR2 YSLEER. V was cut by 0 bases and J by 3 bases, with 9 bases left in between. The CDR3 consists of 14 residues.

The chain uses TRBV10-3 and TRBJ2-2, with 8 bases fitting TRBD1. The CDR3 has 18 amino acids. CDR1 and CDR2 from the germline V gene are ENHRY and SYGVKD. Unmatched junction bases numbered 14, after V lost 7 bases and J lost 1 base. CDR3 coding DNA: TGTGCCATCAATGCCAGACAGGGGAAGATCGAGAACACCGGGGAGCTGTTTTTT. This sequence encodes CAINARQGKIENTGELFF.

This clone was seen once. The chain is built from TRBV7-3 and TRBJ2-5; perhaps TRBD2 as D (6 bases). Germline CDR1 SGHTA, CDR2 FQGTGA. This CDR3 is built from 16 residues. With 2 bases removed from V and 2 bases from J, the gap between germline ends came to 15 bases. For the CDR3, the DNA is TGTGCCAGCAGCTTAGGCCCTGGCGGGACTCAAGAGACCCAGTACTTC. It translates to CASSLGPGGTQETQYF.

DNA for the CDR3: TGTGCCAGCAGCTTGATCTGGGAGCCAGAGACCCAGTACTTC. The encoded protein is CASSLIWEPETQYF. The chain is built from TRBV7-8 and TRBJ2-5; a weak D match, TRBD2 (5 bases). CDR3 length: 14 amino acids. CDR1 SGHVS and CDR2 FQNEAQ come from the germline V gene. The V gene lost 3 bases and the J gene lost 4 bases, with 12 bases spanning the gap.

The chain uses TRBV7-9 and TRBJ2-1; TRBD1 aligns across 8 bases. The ends lost 5 bases at V and 5 bases at J; junction bases unmatched: 8. Germline CDR1 and CDR2: SEHNR and FQNEAQ (reference sequence). CDR3 size: 15 residues. The CDR3 nucleotides are TGTGCCAGCAGCCCGGGACAGGCCCGCGACAATGAGCAGTTCTTC. It is translated as CASSPGQARDNEQFF.

This chain links TRBV18 with TRBJ2-7; 9 bases agree with TRBD1. CDR3 length: 15 amino acids. Germline-derived CDR1 and CDR2 are KGHSH and LQKENI. V shed 6 bases and J 5 bases; nucleotides not matched to a gene: 11. In DNA form, the CDR3 reads TGTGCCAGCTCTCAAGACAGGGGGGTATTTGACGAGCAGTACTTC. Translation gives CASSQDRGVFDEQYF.

The chain has TRBV7-9 and TRBJ2-7, with D maybe TRBD2 (6 bases). This CDR3 has 13 residues. Germline V gives CDR1 SEHNR, CDR2 FQNEAQ (reference sequence). V was pared by 10 bases and J by 3 bases, with 16 bases between. CDR3 residues: CAIIGGSGYEQYF. CDR3 DNA sequence: TGTGCCATAATAGGAGGGAGCGGCTACGAGCAGTACTTC.

The V and J genes are TRBV28 and TRBJ1-4; maybe TRBD1 (5 bases). The germline CDR1 and CDR2 sequences are MDHEN and SYDVKM. The CDR3 contains 14 residues. V was shortened by 9 bases and J by 0 bases, with 11 bases between the two germline ends. CDR3 residues: CASSGTATNEKLFF. DNA of the CDR3: TGTGCCAGTTCCGGGACTGCAACTAATGAAAAACTGTTTTTT.

The count of this clone is one. V and J are TRBV5-4 and TRBJ2-1, with TRBD1 matching 7 bases. The CDR3 contains 14 residues. CDR1 and CDR2 from the germline V gene are SGHNT and YYREEE (reference sequence). V was clipped by 5 bases and J by 0 bases; unmatched bases: 2. The chain's CDR3 is CASRGDSSYNEQFF. The CDR3 nucleotides are TGTGCCAGCAGGGGGGACAGCTCCTACAATGAGCAGTTCTTC.

The genes are TRBV5-1 and TRBJ1-3, with TRBD1 identical over 8 bases. The germline CDR1 and CDR2 sequences are SGHRS and YFSETQ. This CDR3 region has 16 residues. With 1 base clipped from V and 3 bases from J, the junction kept 6 bases outside the gene matches. CDR3 bases: TGCGCCAGCAGCTTGACTAGCAGGGGGCGTGGAAACACCATATATTTT. This codes for CASSLTSRGRGNTIYF. Filled out from reference TRBV5-1 and TRBJ1-3, the complete variable domain reads KAGVTQTPRYLIKTRGQQVTLSCSPISGHRSVSWYQQTPGQGLQFLFEYFSETQRNKGNFPGRFSGRQFSNSRSEMNVSTLELGDSALYLCASSLTSRGRGNTIYFGEGSWLTVV.

With regard to this clone: One junction end does not reproduce the germline sequence, and a read error may be involved. The chain links TRBV7-7 to TRBJ2-2; 7 bases line up with TRBD1. The V gene's germline CDR1 is SSHAT and CDR2 FNYEAQ (reference sequence). The CDR3 has 15 amino acids. The CDR3 is CASSLSTGFTGELFF. CDR3 in DNA: TGTGCTAGCAGCTTGTCGACAGGGTTTACCGGGGAGCTGTTTTTT.

J is TRBJ1-5 and V is TRBV3-1 (or the pseudogene TRBV3-2); D perhaps matches TRBD1 (5 bases). The CDR3 is made up of 16 amino acids. The V gene's germline CDR1 is LGHDT and CDR2 YNNKEL (reference sequence). The V and J ends lost 3 bases and 2 bases respectively, with 14 bases between them. CDR3 DNA: TGTGCCAGCAGCCAGTTCGGGGCGGGGGGCAATCAGCCCCAGCATTTT. Translation: CASSQFGAGGNQPQHF.

This chain connects TRBV11-1 to TRBJ2-3; the D is unclear. Trimming shortened V by 0 bases and J by 2 bases, and 6 bases separated the two germline ends. The CDR3 sequence is 14 residues long. Germline V gene data show CDR1 as SGHAT and CDR2 as FQDESV (reference sequence). CDR3: CASSLALNTDTQYF. The CDR3 region has the DNA TGTGCCAGCAGCTTAGCGCTAAACACAGATACGCAGTATTTT.

V gene TRBV5-5 combines with J gene TRBJ1-5; D is uncertain. This CDR3 is 15 amino acids long. V was cut by 2 bases and J by 3 bases, with 12 bases left in between. Per the germline V gene, CDR1 is SGHKS and CDR2 is YYEKEE (reference sequence). This chain's CDR3 is CASSFEGLNNQPQHF. The CDR3 nucleotides are TGTGCCAGCAGCTTCGAAGGACTCAACAATCAGCCCCAGCATTTT.

This clone was counted a single time. This rearrangement joins TRBV14 to TRBJ2-3, with 11 nucleotides matching TRBD2. This CDR3 region has 15 residues. The germline V gene encodes CDR1 SGHDN and CDR2 FVKESK. J gave up 2 bases and V 6 bases, and 4 bases lay outside the gene matches. CDR3 nucleotide sequence: TGTGCCAGCAGTCGGGGACTAGCGGACACAGATACGCAGTATTTT. It yields the protein CASSRGLADTDTQYF.

This clone was detected once. V gene TRBV10-3 combines with J gene TRBJ2-3, with 12 bases aligning to TRBD2. J gave up 3 bases and V 7 bases, and 5 bases lay outside the gene matches. The CDR3 spans 15 residues. Germline V CDR1 and CDR2: ENHRY, SYGVKD. CDR3 protein: CAITGTSGSTDTQYF. The CDR3 region has the DNA TGTGCCATCACCGGGACTAGCGGGTCGACAGATACGCAGTATTTT.

This sequence joins TRBV7-9 and TRBJ1-4, with 10 bases fitting TRBD1. Germline V gives CDR1 SEHNR, CDR2 FQNEAQ (reference sequence). J lost 6 bases, V lost 5 bases, and 6 bases had no gene match. This CDR3 has 15 residues. CDR3 loop: CASSPRTGGYEKLFF. In DNA form, the CDR3 reads TGTGCCAGCAGCCCACGGACAGGGGGATATGAAAAACTGTTTTTT. Full variable domain (rest looked up from reference TRBV7-9 and TRBJ1-4): DTGVSQNPRHKITKRGQNVTFRCDPISEHNRLYWYRQTLGQGPEFLTYFQNEAQLEKSRLLSDRFSAERPKGSFSTLEIQRTEQGDSAMYLCASSPRTGGYEKLFFGSGTQLSVL.

This clone showed up just once. CDR3 in amino acids: CATSGTGGTHEKLFF. CDR3 bases: TGTGCCACATCCGGCACCGGCGGGACCCACGAAAAACTGTTTTTT. This chain links TRBV24-1 with TRBJ1-4, with D possibly TRBD1 on 5 matching bases. With 10 bases removed from V and 8 bases from J, the gap between germline ends came to 22 bases. The CDR3 contains 15 residues. The germline V gene has CDR1 KGHDR and CDR2 SFDVKD.

A word on this clone: Germline and junction disagree at one end, which may indicate a read error. In DNA form, the CDR3 reads TGTGCCAGCAGCCTAACCTCCAAGACAGGGCTTCTCTTC. It codes for CASSLTSKTGLLF. The chain is built from TRBV7-2 and TRBJ1-2; 7 bases fit TRBD1. The CDR3 covers 13 residues. CDR1 is SGHTA, CDR2 FQGNSA, per germline.

V is TRBV19 and J is TRBJ1-2; D gene ambiguous. Trimming stripped 7 bases from V and 3 bases from J, with 6 bases between. The CDR3 length is 11 residues. Germline lookup yields CDR1 LNHDA and CDR2 SQIVND (reference sequence). The CDR3 spells CASTGDYGYTF. The CDR3 DNA is TGTGCCAGTACGGGAGACTATGGCTACACCTTC.